This T cell receptor beta chain was documented in a study of blood T cell repertoires in COVID-19. In the authors' methods: Amplification of reference gene primers was used by the study to estimate nucleated cell counts. Some clones are missing from TCRdb's copy, which holds only in-frame ones; the method was immunoSEQ multiplex PCR. Clonal size and the V and J genes are those of that table, whereas D and trimming came from the DNA. The repertoire has some 450,000 clones, about 87% of them found once; the top ten carry 0.65% to 1%. J gave up 4 bases and V 4 bases, and 5 bases lay outside the gene matches. In germline, CDR1 is SGHVS, CDR2 FQNEAQ. The length of the CDR3 is 16 residues.

This sequence originates from a man between 18 and 35 years old with COVID-19, enrolled during active disease. The specimen was peripheral blood. The genes are TRBV7-8 and TRBJ1-6; 9 positions match TRBD1. This chain's CDR3 is CASSSTTGGYNSPLHF. CDR3 in DNA: TGTGCCAGCAGCTCGACGACAGGGGGATATAATTCACCCCTCCACTTT.